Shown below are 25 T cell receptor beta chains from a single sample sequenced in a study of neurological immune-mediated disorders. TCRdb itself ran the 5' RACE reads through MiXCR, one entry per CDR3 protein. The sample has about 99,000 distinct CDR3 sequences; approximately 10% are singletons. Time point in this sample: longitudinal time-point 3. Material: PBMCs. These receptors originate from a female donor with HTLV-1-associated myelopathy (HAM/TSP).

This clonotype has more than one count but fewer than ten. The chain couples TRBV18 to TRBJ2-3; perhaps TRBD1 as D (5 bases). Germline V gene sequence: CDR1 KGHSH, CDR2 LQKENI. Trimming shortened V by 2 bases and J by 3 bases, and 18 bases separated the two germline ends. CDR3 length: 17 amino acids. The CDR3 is CASSPWAPGQSTDTQYF. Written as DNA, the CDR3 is TGTGCCAGCTCACCATGGGCTCCAGGGCAGTCGACAGATACGCAGTATTTT.

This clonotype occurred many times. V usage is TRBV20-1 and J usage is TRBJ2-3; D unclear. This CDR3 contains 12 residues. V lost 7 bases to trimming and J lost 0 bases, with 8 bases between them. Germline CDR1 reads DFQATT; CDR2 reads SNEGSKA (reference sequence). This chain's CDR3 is CSVATSTDTQYF. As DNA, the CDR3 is TGCAGTGTTGCGACTAGCACAGATACGCAGTATTTT.

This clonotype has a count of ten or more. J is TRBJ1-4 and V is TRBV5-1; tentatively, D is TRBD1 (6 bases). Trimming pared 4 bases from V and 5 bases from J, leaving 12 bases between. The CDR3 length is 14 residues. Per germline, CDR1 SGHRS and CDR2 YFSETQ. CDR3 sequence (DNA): TGCGCCAGCAGCCCGGGACAACCAAATGAAAAACTGTTTTTT. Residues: CASSPGQPNEKLFF.

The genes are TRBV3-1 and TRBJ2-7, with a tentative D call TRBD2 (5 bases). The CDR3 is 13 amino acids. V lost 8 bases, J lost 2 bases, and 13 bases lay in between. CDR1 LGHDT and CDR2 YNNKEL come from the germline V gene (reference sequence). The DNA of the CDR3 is TGTGCCAGCTCACCCGGGGAGCCCTACGAGCAGTACTTC. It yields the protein CASSPGEPYEQYF.

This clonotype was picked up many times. The CDR3 reads CASSLAGGPKTQYF. The CDR3 coding sequence is TGTGCCAGCAGTTTAGCGGGGGGGCCCAAGACCCAGTACTTC. The chain recombines TRBV12-3 or TRBV12-4 with TRBJ2-5; perhaps TRBD2 as D (7 bases). V lost 0 bases to trimming and J lost 6 bases, with 11 bases between them. The CDR3 consists of 14 residues.

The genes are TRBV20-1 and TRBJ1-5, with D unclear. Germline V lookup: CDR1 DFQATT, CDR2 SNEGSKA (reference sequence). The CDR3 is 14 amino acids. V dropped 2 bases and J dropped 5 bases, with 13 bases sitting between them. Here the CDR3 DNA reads TGCAGTGCTAGATTCGGGAGGAAGTATCAGCCCCAGCATTTT. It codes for CSARFGRKYQPQHF.

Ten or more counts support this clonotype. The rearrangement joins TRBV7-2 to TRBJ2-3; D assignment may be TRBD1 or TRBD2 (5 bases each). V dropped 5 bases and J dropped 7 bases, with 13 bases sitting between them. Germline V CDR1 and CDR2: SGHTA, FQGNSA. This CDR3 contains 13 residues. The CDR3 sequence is CASSLGEPNTQYF. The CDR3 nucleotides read TGTGCCAGCAGCCTAGGGGAGCCTAATACGCAGTATTTT.

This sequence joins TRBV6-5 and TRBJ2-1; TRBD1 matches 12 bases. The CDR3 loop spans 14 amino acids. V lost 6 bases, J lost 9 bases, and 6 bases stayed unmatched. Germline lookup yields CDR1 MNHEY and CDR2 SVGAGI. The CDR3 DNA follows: TGTGCCAGCAGCCGGGGACAGGGGGCGGGTGAGCAGTTCTTC. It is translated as CASSRGQGAGEQFF.

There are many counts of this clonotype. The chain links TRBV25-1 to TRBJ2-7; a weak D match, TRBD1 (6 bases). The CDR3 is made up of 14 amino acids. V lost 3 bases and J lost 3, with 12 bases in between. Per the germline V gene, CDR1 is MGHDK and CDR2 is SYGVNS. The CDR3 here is CASSDRTASYEQYF. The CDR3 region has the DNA TGTGCCAGCAGTGATCGGACAGCCAGCTACGAGCAGTACTTC.

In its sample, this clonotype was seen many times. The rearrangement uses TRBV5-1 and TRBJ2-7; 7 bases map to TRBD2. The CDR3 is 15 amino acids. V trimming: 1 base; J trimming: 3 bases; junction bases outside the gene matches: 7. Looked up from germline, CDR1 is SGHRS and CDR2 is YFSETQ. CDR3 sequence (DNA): TGCGCCAGCAGCTTGTATAGCGGGCGAAACTACGAGCAGTACTTC. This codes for CASSLYSGRNYEQYF.

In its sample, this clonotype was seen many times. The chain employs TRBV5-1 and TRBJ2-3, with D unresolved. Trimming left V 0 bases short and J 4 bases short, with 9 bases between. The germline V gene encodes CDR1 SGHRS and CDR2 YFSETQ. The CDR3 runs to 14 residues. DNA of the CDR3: TGCGCCAGCAGCTTGGTTGGCCCCGCAGATACGCAGTATTTT. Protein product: CASSLVGPADTQYF.

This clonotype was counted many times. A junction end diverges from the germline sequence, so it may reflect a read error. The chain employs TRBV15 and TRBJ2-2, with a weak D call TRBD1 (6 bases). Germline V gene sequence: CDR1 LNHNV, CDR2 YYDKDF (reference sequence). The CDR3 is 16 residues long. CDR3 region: CATSRDGGAISGELFF. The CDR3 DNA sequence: TGTGCTACCAGCAGAGATGGGGGCGCGATTTCCGGGGAGCTGTTTTTT.

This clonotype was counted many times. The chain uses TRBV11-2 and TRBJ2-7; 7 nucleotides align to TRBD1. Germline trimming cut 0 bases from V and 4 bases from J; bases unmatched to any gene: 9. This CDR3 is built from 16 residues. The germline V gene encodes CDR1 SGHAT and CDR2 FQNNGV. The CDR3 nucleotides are TGTGCCAGCAGCTTAGATCTAGGGACAGAAGATTACGAGCAGTACTTC. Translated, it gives CASSLDLGTEDYEQYF.

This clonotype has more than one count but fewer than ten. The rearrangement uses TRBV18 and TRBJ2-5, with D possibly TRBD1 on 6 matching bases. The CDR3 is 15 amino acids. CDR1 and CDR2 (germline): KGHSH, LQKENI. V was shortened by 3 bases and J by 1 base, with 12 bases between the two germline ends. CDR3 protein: CASSPGTSTQETQYF. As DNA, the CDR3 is TGTGCCAGCTCACCGGGGACAAGCACCCAAGAGACCCAGTACTTC.

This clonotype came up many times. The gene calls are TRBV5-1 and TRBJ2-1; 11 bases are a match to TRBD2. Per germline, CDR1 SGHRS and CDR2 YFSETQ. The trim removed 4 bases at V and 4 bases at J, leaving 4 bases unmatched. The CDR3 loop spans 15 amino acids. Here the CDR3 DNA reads TGCGCCAGCAGCCCCGGGACTAGCGGTTACAATGAGCAGTTCTTC. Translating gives CASSPGTSGYNEQFF.

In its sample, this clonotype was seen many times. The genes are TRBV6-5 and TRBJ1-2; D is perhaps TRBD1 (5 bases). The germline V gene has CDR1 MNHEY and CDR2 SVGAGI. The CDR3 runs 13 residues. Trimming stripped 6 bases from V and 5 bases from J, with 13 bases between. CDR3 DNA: TGTGCCAGCAGCCCGCAGGGTTCATATGGCTACACCTTC. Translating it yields CASSPQGSYGYTF.

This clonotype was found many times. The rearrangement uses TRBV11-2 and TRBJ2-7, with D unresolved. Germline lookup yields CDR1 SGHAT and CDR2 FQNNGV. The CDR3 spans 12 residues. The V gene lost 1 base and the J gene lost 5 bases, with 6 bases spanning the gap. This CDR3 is CASSLGWDEQYF. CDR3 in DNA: TGTGCCAGCAGCTTAGGTTGGGACGAGCAGTACTTC. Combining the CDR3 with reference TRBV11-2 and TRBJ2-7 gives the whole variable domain EAGVAQSPRYKIIEKRQSVAFWCNPISGHATLYWYQQILGQGPKLLIQFQNNGVVDDSQLPKDRFSAERLKGVDSTLKIQPAKLEDSAVYLCASSLGWDEQYFGPGTRLTVT.

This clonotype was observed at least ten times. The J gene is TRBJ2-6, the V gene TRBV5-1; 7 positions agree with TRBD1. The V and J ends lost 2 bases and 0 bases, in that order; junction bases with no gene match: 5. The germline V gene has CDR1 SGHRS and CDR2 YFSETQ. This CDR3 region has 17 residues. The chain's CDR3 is CASSLPGQRSGANVLTF. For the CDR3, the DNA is TGCGCCAGCAGCTTACCGGGACAGCGCTCTGGGGCCAACGTCCTGACTTTC.

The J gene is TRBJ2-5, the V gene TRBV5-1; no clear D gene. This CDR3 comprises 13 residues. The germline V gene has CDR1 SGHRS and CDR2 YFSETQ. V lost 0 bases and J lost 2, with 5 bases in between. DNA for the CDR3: TGCGCCAGCAGCTTGGTCGCTCAAGAGACCCAGTACTTC. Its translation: CASSLVAQETQYF.

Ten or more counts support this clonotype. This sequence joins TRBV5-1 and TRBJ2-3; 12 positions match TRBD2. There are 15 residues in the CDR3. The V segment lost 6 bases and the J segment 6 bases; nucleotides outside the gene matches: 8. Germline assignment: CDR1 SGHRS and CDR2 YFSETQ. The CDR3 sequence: CASTPLAGGPDTQYF. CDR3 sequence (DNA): TGCGCCAGCACCCCCCTAGCGGGGGGGCCCGATACGCAGTATTTT.

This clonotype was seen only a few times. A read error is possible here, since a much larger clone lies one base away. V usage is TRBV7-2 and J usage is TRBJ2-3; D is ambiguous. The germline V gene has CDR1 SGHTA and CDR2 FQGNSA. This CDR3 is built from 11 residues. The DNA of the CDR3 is TGTGCCAACAGCTTTTGTGATACGCAGTATTTT. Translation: CANSFCDTQYF.

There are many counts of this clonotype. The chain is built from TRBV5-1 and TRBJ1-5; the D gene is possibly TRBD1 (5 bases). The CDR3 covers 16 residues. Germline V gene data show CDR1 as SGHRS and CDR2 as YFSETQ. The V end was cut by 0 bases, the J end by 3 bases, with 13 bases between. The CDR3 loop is CASSLDRMGDNQPQHF. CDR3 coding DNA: TGCGCCAGCAGCTTGGACAGGATGGGGGACAATCAGCCCCAGCATTTT.

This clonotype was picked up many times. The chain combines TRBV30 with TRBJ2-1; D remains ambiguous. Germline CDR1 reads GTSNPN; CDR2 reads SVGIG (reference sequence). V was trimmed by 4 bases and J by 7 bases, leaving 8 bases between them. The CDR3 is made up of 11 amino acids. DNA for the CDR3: TGTGCCTGGAAGAATCGGAATGAGCAGTTCTTC. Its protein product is CAWKNRNEQFF.

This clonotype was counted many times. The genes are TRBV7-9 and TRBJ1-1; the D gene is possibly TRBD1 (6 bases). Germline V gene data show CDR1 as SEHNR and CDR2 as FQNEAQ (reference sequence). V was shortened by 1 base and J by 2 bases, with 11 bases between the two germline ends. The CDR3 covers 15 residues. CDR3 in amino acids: CASSLGAGENTEAFF. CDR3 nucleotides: TGTGCCAGCAGCTTAGGGGCAGGGGAAAACACTGAAGCTTTCTTT.

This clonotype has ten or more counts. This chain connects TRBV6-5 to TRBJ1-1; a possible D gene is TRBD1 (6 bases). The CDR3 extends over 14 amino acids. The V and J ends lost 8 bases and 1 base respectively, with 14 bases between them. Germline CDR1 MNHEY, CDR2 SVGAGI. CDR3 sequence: CASSQRGGNTEAFF. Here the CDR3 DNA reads TGTGCCAGCTCCCAAAGGGGGGGGAACACTGAAGCTTTCTTT.